A selection of T cell receptor beta chains follows, all from one sample in a study of glioma-infiltrating T cells. TCRdb passed the multiplex PCR reads through MiXCR, listing each CDR3 protein once. The sample comprises 300,000 to 450,000 distinct CDR3 sequences, more than 35% of which are singletons, and approximately 12% rests with the top ten. Material for sequencing was glioma tissue, nonneoplastic brain tissue, or PBMCs (not recorded which). Every receptor here comes from a human donor with low-grade glioma or glioblastoma, undergoing nonglioma brain surgery, or in good health (not recorded which). Each CDR3 is given with its conserved first and last residue.

TRBV7-2	TRBJ2-7	CASTLDTTYEQYF
TRBV28	TRBJ2-2	CASSSANTGELFF
TRBV4-2	TRBJ2-3	CASSHARTSGSTDTQYF
TRBV27	TRBJ1-4	CASSLSYRRGNEKLFF
TRBV24-1	TRBJ2-7	CATSDSRLPYEQYF
TRBV7-3	TRBJ2-7	CASSLVGTPSYEQYF
TRBV25-1	TRBJ1-1	CASSSTGTGNTEAFF
TRBV6-6	TRBJ2-5	CASSYSRGVETQYF
TRBV9	TRBJ1-1	CASSVEVNTEAFF
TRBV12-3/TRBV12-4	TRBJ2-1	CASTRGQGNMQFF
TRBV20-1	TRBJ2-2	CSARDRTGLANTGELFF
TRBV2	TRBJ2-1	CATVTGSSSEQFF
TRBV19	TRBJ1-2	CASSTQGRYYGYTF
TRBV4-1	TRBJ2-7	CASSQSRGAYEQYF
TRBV20-1	TRBJ2-7	CSAVAGGTTYEQYF
TRBV28	TRBJ1-1	CASRLGTANTEAFF
TRBV20-1	TRBJ1-5	CSARDYRQIDHPQHF
TRBV29-1	TRBJ2-1	CSARTGADNEQFF
TRBV6-2/TRBV6-3	TRBJ2-1	CASSVLSSSYNEQFF
TRBV24-1	TRBJ2-2	CATSDNSDSFTGELFF
TRBV29-1	TRBJ1-1	CSAAPGDTEAFF
TRBV18	TRBJ2-5	CASSPFTKETQYF
TRBV20-1	TRBJ2-2	CSAGGQENTGELFF
TRBV4-2	TRBJ2-7	CASSQLAGVRYEQYF
TRBV18	TRBJ1-1	CASSPPGHRGNTEAFF
TRBV10-2	TRBJ1-2	CASRGTGWGYGYTF
TRBV27	TRBJ2-3	CASSRIVQSGTGRPDTQYF
TRBV5-1	TRBJ1-2	CASSLLVGVDYGYTF
TRBV12-3/TRBV12-4	TRBJ2-3	CASSTRAGDTDTQYF
TRBV28	TRBJ2-1	CASSFRTETPF
TRBV6-1	TRBJ2-1	CAARPGIAYNEQFF
TRBV20-1	TRBJ2-7	CSAFNGQGTEQYF
TRBV4-1	TRBJ1-2	CASRPHGQTNYGYTF
TRBV7-2	TRBJ1-2	CASSPGLNYGYTF
TRBV7-9	.	CASSRGQDNQPQYF
TRBV20-1	TRBJ2-7	CSASVPHYEQYF
TRBV20-1	TRBJ2-5	CSARDRAGGETRYF
TRBV15	TRBJ2-5	CATSETETQYF
TRBV4-1	TRBJ1-1	CASSQDKAGGDKFAEAFF
TRBV20-1	TRBJ2-7	CSATDTNNEQYF